The rows below give T cell receptor beta chains drawn from one sample of a study of shared clonotypes between healthy human individuals. Data came from immunoSEQ multiplex PCR; TCRdb stores just in-frame clones and leaves some out. The sample includes some 1,900,000 clones, about 95% of them seen just once. Sequenced sample: naive CD8+ T cells sorted from blood. These receptors were collected from a man aged 18 to 29 in good health. Both conserved end residues are part of each CDR3. The D gene is left open where the match is weak. A clone size is listed for some rows: how often the clone was seen (once, few, many), or a class if it is expanded.

d_gene	v_gene	j_gene	abundance	CDR3aa	CDR3nt
.	TRBV5-4	TRBJ1-2	.	CASSLVGGLDGYTF	TGTGCCAGCAGCTTGGTGGGGGGACTTGATGGCTACACCTTC
TRBD1	TRBV28	TRBJ1-5	.	CASSLGQGANQPQHF	TGTGCCAGCAGTTTAGGACAGGGGGCCAATCAGCCCCAGCATTTT
.	TRBV7-9	TRBJ2-3	.	CASSSYRVGAADTQYF	TGTGCCAGCAGCTCGTACAGGGTAGGGGCCGCAGATACGCAGTATTTT
.	TRBV28	TRBJ1-1	.	CASSPLGTTEAFF	TGTGCCAGCAGTCCGCTAGGGACGACTGAAGCTTTCTTT
TRBD2	TRBV6-5	TRBJ2-5	.	CASSFSQAGVGETQYF	TGTGCCAGCAGTTTCAGTCAAGCGGGAGTTGGAGAGACCCAGTACTTC
TRBD1	TRBV27	TRBJ2-7	.	CASSQQGGPYEQYF	TGTGCCAGCAGCCAACAGGGGGGTCCCTACGAGCAGTACTTC
.	TRBV28	TRBJ1-2	.	CASASGTDYGYTF	TGTGCCAGCGCTTCCGGGACGGACTATGGCTACACCTTC
.	TRBV19	TRBJ1-2	.	CASSPGTAHGYGYTF	TGTGCCAGTAGTCCCGGTACCGCTCACGGCTATGGCTACACCTTC
.	TRBV4-3	TRBJ2-2	.	CASSQAENTGELFF	TGCGCCAGCAGCCAAGCAGAGAACACCGGGGAGCTGTTTTTT
TRBD1	TRBV15	TRBJ2-7	.	CATSRDKAGGLEQYF	TGTGCCACCAGCAGAGATAAGGCAGGGGGCCTCGAGCAGTACTTC
.	TRBV4-3	TRBJ2-1	.	CASSPIGAYNEQFF	TGCGCCAGCAGCCCAATAGGAGCGTACAATGAGCAGTTCTTC
.	TRBV7-9	TRBJ1-4	.	CASRSQGPNEKLFF	TGTGCCAGCAGATCACAGGGTCCTAATGAAAAACTGTTTTTT
.	TRBV7-2	TRBJ2-3	.	CASSLGPSGGTQYF	TGTGCCAGCAGCTTAGGGCCGAGTGGCGGTACGCAGTATTTT
TRBD1	TRBV28	TRBJ2-7	.	CASSATSGTVYEQYF	TGTGCCAGCAGCGCCACGTCCGGGACAGTATACGAGCAGTACTTC
.	TRBV4-2	TRBJ2-7	.	CASSPGPDTFPSYEQYF	TGTGCCAGCAGCCCCGGTCCTGACACGTTCCCGTCCTACGAGCAGTACTTC
.	TRBV4-1	TRBJ2-1	once	CASSQEAAIADYNEQFF	TGCGCCAGCAGCCAAGAGGCCGCGATAGCGGATTACAATGAGCAGTTCTTC
TRBD1	TRBV19	TRBJ1-4	.	CASSTWTGPKEKLFF	TGTGCCAGTAGTACCTGGACAGGCCCGAAGGAAAAACTGTTTTTT
.	TRBV6-1	TRBJ1-2	.	CASSELAGYTF	TGTGCCAGCAGTGAATTGGCCGGCTACACCTTC
.	TRBV2	TRBJ2-7	.	CASIRGIYEQYF	TGTGCCAGCATCCGCGGGATATACGAGCAGTACTTC
TRBD1	TRBV7-9	TRBJ2-5	.	CASSLVADRGYETQYF	TGTGCCAGCAGCTTAGTAGCCGACAGGGGATATGAGACCCAGTACTTC
.	TRBV7-2	TRBJ1-6	.	CASSLLEGNSPLHF	TGTGCCAGCAGCCTTCTGGAGGGTAATTCACCCCTCCACTTT
.	TRBV10-1	TRBJ2-3	.	CASSEYRDTDTQYF	TGCGCCAGCAGTGAGTACAGGGACACAGATACGCAGTATTTT
TRBD1	TRBV13	TRBJ2-7	.	CASSTQGALYEQYF	TGTGCCAGCAGCACGCAGGGGGCTCTCTACGAGCAGTACTTC
TRBD2	TRBV7-8	TRBJ2-7	.	CASSLAAGSTEQYF	TGTGCCAGCAGCTTAGCAGCGGGGTCTACGGAGCAGTACTTC
.	TRBV7-9	TRBJ2-5	.	CASSLIAEETQYF	TGTGCCAGCAGCTTAATAGCGGAAGAGACCCAGTACTTC
.	TRBV5-1	TRBJ1-2	.	CASSFGPVGRGDGYTF	TGCGCCAGCAGCTTTGGCCCGGTTGGGCGGGGAGATGGCTACACCTTC
.	TRBV4-1	TRBJ1-6	.	CASSQDGTIQTPLHF	TGCGCCAGCAGCCAAGATGGGACCATTCAAACTCCCCTCCACTTT
TRBD1	TRBV6-5	TRBJ2-5	.	CASKTGTGGAETQYF	TGTGCCAGCAAGACAGGGACAGGGGGCGCGGAGACCCAGTACTTC
.	TRBV30	TRBJ2-3	.	CAWSPGIGQVDTQYF	TGTGCCTGGTCCCCGGGAATAGGCCAAGTAGATACGCAGTATTTT
TRBD1	TRBV11-2	TRBJ2-7	.	CASSLDRGREQYF	TGTGCCAGCAGCCTGGACAGGGGGCGCGAGCAGTACTTC
.	TRBV9	TRBJ1-4	once	CASSVKAGGKLFF	TGTGCCAGCAGCGTAAAGGCGGGGGGGAAACTGTTTTTT
.	TRBV15	TRBJ2-1	few	CATSRVDNDYHSYNEQFF	TGTGCCACCAGCAGAGTAGATAACGACTACCATTCCTACAATGAGCAGTTCTTC
TRBD2	TRBV4-3	TRBJ2-3	.	CASSQDLRETDTQYF	TGCGCCAGCAGCCAAGATTTGCGGGAGACAGATACGCAGTATTTT
TRBD1	TRBV9	TRBJ2-7	.	CASSVNDRGHEQYF	TGTGCCAGCAGCGTAAACGACAGGGGGCACGAGCAGTACTTC
.	TRBV30	TRBJ2-5	.	CAWSAFLETQYF	TGTGCCTGGAGCGCATTCTTGGAGACCCAGTACTTC
.	TRBV9	TRBJ1-2	.	CASSASERRDGYTF	TGTGCCAGCAGCGCTTCTGAGCGGCGGGATGGCTACACCTTC
TRBD1	TRBV5-4	TRBJ2-3	.	CASSWDSYTDTQYF	TGTGCCAGCAGCTGGGACAGCTACACAGATACGCAGTATTTT